This T cell receptor (beta chain) was recovered during a study of PD-1 blockade in classical Hodgkin lymphoma. Profiling relied on immunoSEQ multiplex PCR, and the TCRdb table lists in-frame clones only, not all of them. The data contain approximately 21,000 clones, 90% of them singletons. As regards this clone: As yet, its antigen is unknown.

CDR3 length: 15 amino acids. Trimming pared 4 bases from V and 2 bases from J, leaving 15 bases between. CDR1 SGHAT and CDR2 FQNNGV come from the germline V gene. Time point specified: newly diagnosed, previously untreated cHL patient sample. Magnetic negative selection served to purify CD4+ T cells out of PBMCs that had been thawed. The study compared against PBMCs from newly diagnosed, untreated classical Hodgkin lymphoma. Study-level findings and limits: Newly diagnosed patients had baseline TCR diversity that was reportedly lower than that of healthy donors. Although disease activity or prior therapy may be involved, causes of the repertoire differences remain undefined.

The sequencing input was CD4+ T cells from blood. The chain couples TRBV11-2 to TRBJ2-7; perhaps D is TRBD1 or TRBD2 (6 bases each). This TCR was recovered from a human donor with classical Hodgkin lymphoma. DNA of the CDR3: TGTGCCAGCAGCTCCGGGGGCAGGGCCACCTACGAGCAGTACTTC. This translates into CASSSGGRATYEQYF. The full variable domain, in which reference TRBV11-2 and TRBJ2-7 provide the parts outside the CDR3, is EAGVAQSPRYKIIEKRQSVAFWCNPISGHATLYWYQQILGQGPKLLIQFQNNGVVDDSQLPKDRFSAERLKGVDSTLKIQPAKLEDSAVYLCASSSGGRATYEQYFGPGTRLTVT.